This TCR beta chain was sequenced during a study of T cell changes during pregnancy in multiple sclerosis. Produced via immunoSEQ multiplex PCR; TCRdb's table is partial and in-frame only. Among 35,000 to 50,000 clones listed, around four fifths were seen once. The CDR3 is 13 amino acids. Deletions cut 3 bases from V and 6 bases from J, with 9 bases between. In germline, CDR1 is MNHEY, CDR2 SMNVEV (reference sequence). The TCR was taken from a female donor with multiple sclerosis, enrolled in a pregnancy study. The source material was CD4+ T cells from peripheral blood mononuclear cells, sampled before pregnancy. The chain couples TRBV27 to TRBJ1-5; D uncertain. CDR3 in DNA: TGTGCCAGCAGTTTCCGGGTAGGTCAGCCCCAGCATTTT. Its translation: CASSFRVGQPQHF.